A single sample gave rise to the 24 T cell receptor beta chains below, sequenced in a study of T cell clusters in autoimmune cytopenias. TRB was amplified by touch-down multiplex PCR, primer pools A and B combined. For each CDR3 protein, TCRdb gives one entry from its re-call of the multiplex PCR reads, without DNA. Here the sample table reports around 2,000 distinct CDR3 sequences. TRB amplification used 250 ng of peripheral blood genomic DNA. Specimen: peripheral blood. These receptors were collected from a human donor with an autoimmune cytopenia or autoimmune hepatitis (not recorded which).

CDR3 region: CSASTGNQPQHF. The chain links TRBV20-1 to TRBJ1-5. The CDR3 has 12 residues. CDR1 DFQATT and CDR2 SNEGSKA come from the germline V gene (reference sequence).

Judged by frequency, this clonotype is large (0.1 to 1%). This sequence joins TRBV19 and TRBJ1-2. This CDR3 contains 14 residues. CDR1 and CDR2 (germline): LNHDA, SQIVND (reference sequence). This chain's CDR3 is CASSIVDGAYGYTF.

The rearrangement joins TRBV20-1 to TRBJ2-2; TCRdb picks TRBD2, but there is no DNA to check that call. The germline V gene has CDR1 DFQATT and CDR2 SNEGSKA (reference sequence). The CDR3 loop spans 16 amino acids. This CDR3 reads CSARDRAQHSTGELFF.

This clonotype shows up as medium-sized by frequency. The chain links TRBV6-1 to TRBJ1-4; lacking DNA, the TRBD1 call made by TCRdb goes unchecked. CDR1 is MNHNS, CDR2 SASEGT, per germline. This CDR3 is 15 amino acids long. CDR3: CASSERDRGGEKLFF.

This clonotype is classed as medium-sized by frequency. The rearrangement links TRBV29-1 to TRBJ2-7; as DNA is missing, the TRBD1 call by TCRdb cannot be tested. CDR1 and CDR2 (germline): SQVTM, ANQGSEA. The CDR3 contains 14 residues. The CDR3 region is CSVVRQGAPYEQYF.

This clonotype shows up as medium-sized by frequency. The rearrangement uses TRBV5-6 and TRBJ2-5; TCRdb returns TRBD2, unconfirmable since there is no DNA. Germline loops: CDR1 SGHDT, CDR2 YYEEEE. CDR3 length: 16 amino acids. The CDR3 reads CASSLLAGGPEETQYF.

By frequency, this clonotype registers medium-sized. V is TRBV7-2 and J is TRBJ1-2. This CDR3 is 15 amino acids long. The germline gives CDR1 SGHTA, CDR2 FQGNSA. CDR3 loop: CASSLTENFNYGYTF.

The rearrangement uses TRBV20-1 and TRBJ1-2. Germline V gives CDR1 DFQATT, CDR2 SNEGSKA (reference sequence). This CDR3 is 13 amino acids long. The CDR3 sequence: CSASGGGGNGYTF.

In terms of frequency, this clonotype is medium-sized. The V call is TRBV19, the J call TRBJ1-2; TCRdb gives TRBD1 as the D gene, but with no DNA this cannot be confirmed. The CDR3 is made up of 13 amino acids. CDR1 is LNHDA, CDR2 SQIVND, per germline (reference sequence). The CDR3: CAISDSTNYGYTF.

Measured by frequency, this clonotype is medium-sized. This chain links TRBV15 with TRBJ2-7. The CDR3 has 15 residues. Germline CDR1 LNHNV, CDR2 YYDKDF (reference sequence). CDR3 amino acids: CATSSLDPYNYEQYF.

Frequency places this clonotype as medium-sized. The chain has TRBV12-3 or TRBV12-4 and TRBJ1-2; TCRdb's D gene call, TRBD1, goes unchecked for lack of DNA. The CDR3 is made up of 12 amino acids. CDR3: CASSFLGVGYTF.

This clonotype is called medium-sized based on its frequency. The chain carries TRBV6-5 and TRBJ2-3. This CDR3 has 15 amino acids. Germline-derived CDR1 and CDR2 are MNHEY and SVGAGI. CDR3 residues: CASSYSIGSTDTQYF.

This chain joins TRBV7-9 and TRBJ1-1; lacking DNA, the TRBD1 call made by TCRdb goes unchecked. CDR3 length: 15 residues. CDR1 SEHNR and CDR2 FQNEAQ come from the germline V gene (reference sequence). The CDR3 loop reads CASSAGYQGFTEAFF. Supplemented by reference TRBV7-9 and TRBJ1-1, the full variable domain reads DTGVSQNPRHKITKRGQNVTFRCDPISEHNRLYWYRQTLGQGPEFLTYFQNEAQLEKSRLLSDRFSAERPKGSFSTLEIQRTEQGDSAMYLCASSAGYQGFTEAFFGQGTRLTVV.

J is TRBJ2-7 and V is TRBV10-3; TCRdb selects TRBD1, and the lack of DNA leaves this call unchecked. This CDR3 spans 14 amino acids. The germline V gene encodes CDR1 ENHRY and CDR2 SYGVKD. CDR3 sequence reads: CAISEGGGDYEQYF.

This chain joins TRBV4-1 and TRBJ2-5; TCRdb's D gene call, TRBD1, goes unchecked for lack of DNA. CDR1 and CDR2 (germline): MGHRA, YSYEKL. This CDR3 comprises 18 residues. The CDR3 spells CASSHFEFGGGHQETQYF.

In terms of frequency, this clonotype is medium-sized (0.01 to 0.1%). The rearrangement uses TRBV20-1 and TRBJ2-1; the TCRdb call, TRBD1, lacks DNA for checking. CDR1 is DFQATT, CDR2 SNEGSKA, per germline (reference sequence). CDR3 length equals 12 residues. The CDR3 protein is CSPTPGRDEQFF.

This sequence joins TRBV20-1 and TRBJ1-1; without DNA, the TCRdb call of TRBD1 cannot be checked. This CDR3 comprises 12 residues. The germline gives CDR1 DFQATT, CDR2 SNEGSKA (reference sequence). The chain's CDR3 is CSAIKQGTEAFF.

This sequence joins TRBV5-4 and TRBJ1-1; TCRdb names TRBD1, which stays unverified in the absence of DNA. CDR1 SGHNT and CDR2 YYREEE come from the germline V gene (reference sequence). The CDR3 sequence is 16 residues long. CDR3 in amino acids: CASSLAGQGPNTEAFF.

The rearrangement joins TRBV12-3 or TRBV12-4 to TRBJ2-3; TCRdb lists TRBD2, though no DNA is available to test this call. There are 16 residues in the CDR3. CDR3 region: CASRLLAGVGTDTQYF.

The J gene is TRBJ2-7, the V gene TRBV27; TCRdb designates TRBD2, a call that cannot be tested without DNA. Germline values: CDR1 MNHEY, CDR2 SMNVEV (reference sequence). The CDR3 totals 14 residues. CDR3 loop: CASSASGLPYEQYF.

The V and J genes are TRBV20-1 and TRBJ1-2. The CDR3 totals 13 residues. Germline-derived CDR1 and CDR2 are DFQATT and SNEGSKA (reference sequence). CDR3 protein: CSARVGALKGYTF.

The chain's CDR3 is CASSQAGMNTEAFF. The chain has TRBV14 and TRBJ1-1. From germline, CDR1 is SGHDN and CDR2 FVKESK. The length of the CDR3 is 14 residues.

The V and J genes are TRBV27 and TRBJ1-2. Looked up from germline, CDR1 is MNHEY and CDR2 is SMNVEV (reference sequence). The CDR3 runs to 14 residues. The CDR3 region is CASSLGGIPYGYTF.

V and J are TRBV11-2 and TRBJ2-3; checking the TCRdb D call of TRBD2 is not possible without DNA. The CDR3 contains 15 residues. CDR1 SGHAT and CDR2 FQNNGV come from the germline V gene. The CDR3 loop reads CASSSIAGDTDTQYF.